The 28 T cell receptor beta chains presented below share a single source sample, sequenced in a study of cytomegalovirus exposure and HLA in healthy donors. PCR primers comprised 60 Vbeta and 13 Jbeta primers. Sequenced by immunoSEQ multiplex PCR; TCRdb stores in-frame clones only, minus some. The table shows fewer than 200,000 clones, with around 72% occurring only once. Specimen: PBMCs. Every receptor here comes from a man in his forties in good health and CMV-seropositive.

As concerns this clone: Within the sample, other DNA sequences also encode this same CDR3. This chain links TRBV7-6 with TRBJ2-5; D ambiguous. Deletions cut 7 bases from V and 3 bases from J, with 18 bases between. This CDR3 is built from 15 residues. The V gene's germline CDR1 is SGHVS and CDR2 FNYEAQ. CDR3 coding DNA: TGTGCCAGCACCCTAAGGTACAGTGAAGAAGAGACCCAGTACTTC. This codes for CASTLRYSEEETQYF.

This clone was detected a few times. V and J are TRBV4-1 and TRBJ2-3; 9 bases map to TRBD2. This CDR3 has 16 residues. The J segment lost 3 bases and the V segment lost 3 bases, leaving 7 bases of the junction unmatched. Germline V CDR1 and CDR2: MGHRA, YSYEKL. The DNA for the CDR3 is TGCGCCAGCAGCCAGGTTCTGGCGGGGGGGACAGATACGCAGTATTTT. Residues: CASSQVLAGGTDTQYF.

The V gene is TRBV19, the J gene TRBJ1-2; 12 bases line up with TRBD1. The ends lost 7 bases at V and 5 bases at J; junction bases unmatched: 14. Per the germline V gene, CDR1 is LNHDA and CDR2 is SQIVND (reference sequence). The CDR3 has 17 residues. Written as DNA, the CDR3 is TGTGCCAGTACCCGGACGGGACAGGGGGCCGTTGGGTATGGCTACACCTTC. This gives the protein CASTRTGQGAVGYGYTF.

This sequence joins TRBV5-1 and TRBJ2-5, with D unresolved. From germline, CDR1 is SGHRS and CDR2 YFSETQ. There are 15 residues in the CDR3. The germline V and J ends were trimmed by 0 bases and 2 bases, with 11 bases remaining between them. CDR3 loop: CASSLVMAVQETQYF. The CDR3 DNA sequence: TGCGCCAGCAGCTTGGTTATGGCAGTGCAAGAGACCCAGTACTTC.

The chain employs TRBV7-3 and TRBJ1-1; D gene ambiguous. CDR3 length: 13 amino acids. V lost 4 bases to trimming and J lost 0 bases, with 6 bases between them. Per the germline V gene, CDR1 is SGHTA and CDR2 is FQGTGA. The CDR3 region is CASSSTVNTEAFF. The CDR3 DNA reads TGTGCCAGCAGCTCTACAGTGAACACTGAAGCTTTCTTT.

The chain links TRBV27 to TRBJ1-5; perhaps TRBD1 as D (6 bases). This CDR3 has 18 residues. Trimming took off 8 bases at V and 4 bases at J, with 27 bases between the two ends. The V gene's germline CDR1 is MNHEY and CDR2 SMNVEV (reference sequence). The CDR3 protein is CASHLVPGQKLMNQPQHF. CDR3 coding DNA: TGTGCCAGCCATCTCGTCCCTGGACAGAAGCTTATGAATCAGCCCCAGCATTTT.

This clone was recorded a few times. The V call is TRBV5-1, the J call TRBJ1-1; possible D gene TRBD1, 6 bases. Germline CDR1 reads SGHRS; CDR2 reads YFSETQ. Trimming took 3 bases from V and 5 from J, leaving 14 bases between them. The CDR3 loop spans 14 amino acids. The CDR3: CASSSTGGVTEAFF. The CDR3 DNA sequence: TGCGCCAGCAGCTCGACAGGTGGGGTAACTGAAGCTTTCTTT.

V is TRBV5-1 and J is TRBJ2-3; D is possibly TRBD2 (6 bases). The V gene's germline CDR1 is SGHRS and CDR2 YFSETQ. CDR3 length equals 12 residues. V was clipped by 4 bases and J by 3 bases, with 6 bases between them. For the CDR3, the DNA is TGCGCCAGCAGCGGAGGGACAGATACGCAGTATTTT. Translating it yields CASSGGTDTQYF.

In this sample, this clone turned up once. The V and J genes are TRBV7-8 and TRBJ2-5; 10 bases align to TRBD1. Judging by the DNA end, TRBJ2-7 fits better; the J call may be wrong. CDR3 length: 16 residues. Germline V gene data show CDR1 as SGHVS and CDR2 as FQNEAQ. CDR3 loop: CASSNIPGQGSYEQYF. The DNA of the CDR3 is TGTGCCAGCAGCAACATCCCGGGACAGGGGTCCTACGAGCAGTACTTC.

V is TRBV2 and J is TRBJ1-4, with 9 bases identical to TRBD1. Unmatched junction bases numbered 8, after V lost 7 bases and J lost 8 bases. The CDR3 consists of 14 residues. Germline V lookup: CDR1 SNHLY, CDR2 FYNNEI. CDR3 sequence (DNA): TGTGCCAGCACCATACAGGGGGCCAGGGAAAAACTGTTTTTT. Translated, it gives CASTIQGAREKLFF.

The chain is built from TRBV6-5 and TRBJ1-2, with D perhaps matching TRBD1 (5 bases). Germline V CDR1 and CDR2: MNHEY, SVGAGI. Deletions cut 2 bases from V and 6 bases from J, with 13 bases between. This CDR3 is built from 14 residues. CDR3 sequence (DNA): TGTGCCAGCAGTTACCTCGGCAGGGAGGATGGCTACACCTTC. Protein sequence: CASSYLGREDGYTF.

The DNA for the CDR3 is TGTGCCAGCAGCTCATTAGCCCCGGGACAGTTCGAGCAGTACTTC. It translates to CASSSLAPGQFEQYF. The rearrangement joins TRBV7-8 to TRBJ2-7; 7 nucleotides line up with TRBD1. This CDR3 region has 15 residues. Germline CDR1 is SGHVS and CDR2 is FQNEAQ. V lost 4 bases, J lost 6 bases, and 12 bases stayed unmatched.

The genes are TRBV2 and TRBJ2-7; TRBD1 matches at 8 bases. The germline V gene encodes CDR1 SNHLY and CDR2 FYNNEI. This CDR3 comprises 14 residues. J lost 5 bases, V lost 6 bases, and 9 bases had no gene match. CDR3 in DNA: TGTGCCAGCAGAGACCCAGGGGGCGACCACGAGCAGTACTTC. The encoded protein is CASRDPGGDHEQYF.

The chain combines TRBV7-2 with TRBJ1-4; the D is unclear. This CDR3 has 13 amino acids. V lost 2 bases to trimming and J lost 8 bases, with 9 bases between them. The germline V gene has CDR1 SGHTA and CDR2 FQGNSA. DNA of the CDR3: TGTGCCAGCAGCTTAATCCCCGGGGAAAAACTGTTTTTT. Protein product: CASSLIPGEKLFF.

The chain couples TRBV19 to TRBJ2-1, with 7 nucleotides matching TRBD1. The V gene end was trimmed by 3 bases and the J gene end by 1 base; junction bases not matched to a gene: 3. Per germline, CDR1 LNHDA and CDR2 SQIVND (reference sequence). CDR3 length: 15 amino acids. CDR3 in amino acids: CASSMGTVSYNEQFF. CDR3 nucleotide sequence: TGTGCCAGTAGTATGGGGACAGTTTCCTACAATGAGCAGTTCTTC.

The genes are TRBV5-1 and TRBJ1-5; D is uncertain. V dropped 1 base and J dropped 3 bases, with 8 bases sitting between them. CDR1 and CDR2 from the germline V gene are SGHRS and YFSETQ. The CDR3 loop spans 14 amino acids. CDR3 bases: TGCGCCAGCAGCTTGACCGGGTTCAATCAGCCCCAGCATTTT. It specifies CASSLTGFNQPQHF.

The chain joins TRBV6-1 to TRBJ1-2, with D possibly being TRBD1 (5 bases). Germline lookup yields CDR1 MNHNS and CDR2 SASEGT. CDR3 size: 15 residues. The V and J ends lost 7 bases and 3 bases respectively, with 18 bases between them. The CDR3 sequence: CASTRTQGVDYGYTF. The CDR3 bases are TGTGCCAGCACTCGGACGCAAGGGGTGGACTATGGCTACACCTTC.

The rearrangement joins TRBV6-1 to TRBJ2-1; a weak D match, TRBD1 (5 bases). The CDR3 sequence is 12 residues long. V was shortened by 4 bases and J by 10 bases, with 11 bases between the two germline ends. Germline CDR1 is MNHNS and CDR2 is SASEGT. This CDR3 reads CASSGVTAEQFF. The DNA for the CDR3 is TGTGCCAGCAGTGGGGTGACAGCGGAGCAGTTCTTC.

This sequence joins TRBV18 and TRBJ1-5; TRBD1 matches at 11 bases. Per the germline V gene, CDR1 is KGHSH and CDR2 is LQKENI. The V segment lost 3 bases and the J segment 7 bases; nucleotides outside the gene matches: 5. The CDR3 sequence is 15 residues long. CDR3: CASSPGQGAFQPQHF. The DNA for the CDR3 is TGTGCCAGCTCACCCGGACAGGGGGCGTTCCAGCCCCAGCATTTT.

The chain is built from TRBV6-5 and TRBJ2-2, with TRBD1 matching 11 bases. The CDR3 totals 15 residues. Germline-derived CDR1 and CDR2 are MNHEY and SVGAGI. V lost 6 bases and J lost 5; bases outside the gene matches: 5. DNA for the CDR3: TGTGCCAGCAGAGGGACAGGGGGAAATACCGGGGAGCTGTTTTTT. It yields the protein CASRGTGGNTGELFF.

This clone was picked up a small number of times. CDR3 coding DNA: TGTGCCAGCAGCTTAGGACACAGCAATCAGCCCCAGCATTTT. It is translated as CASSLGHSNQPQHF. The rearrangement joins TRBV7-2 to TRBJ1-5; D ambiguous. The CDR3 spans 14 residues. The germline CDR1 and CDR2 sequences are SGHTA and FQGNSA. Trimming removed 1 base at V and 1 base at J, with 5 bases between.

The CDR3 reads CAWSGTATNEKLFF. CDR3 bases: TGTGCCTGGAGTGGGACAGCAACTAATGAAAAACTGTTTTTT. The chain carries TRBV30 and TRBJ1-4; TRBD1 might be the D (6 bases). Germline CDR1 and CDR2: GTSNPN and SVGIG (reference sequence). The germline V and J ends were trimmed by 1 base and 0 bases, with 6 bases remaining between them. The CDR3 covers 14 residues.

This chain connects TRBV6-1 to TRBJ1-6; D unclear. This CDR3 spans 15 amino acids. Germline V gene lookup returns CDR1 MNHNS and CDR2 SASEGT. Trimming removed 3 bases at V and 7 bases at J, with 13 bases between. The CDR3 sequence: CASSDWAGANSPLHF. DNA for the CDR3: TGTGCCAGCAGTGATTGGGCAGGCGCCAATTCACCCCTCCACTTT.

This clone appeared once. The chain uses TRBV29-1 and TRBJ2-7, with 7 positions matching TRBD1. CDR1 is SQVTM and CDR2 is ANQGSEA in the germline V gene. Unmatched junction bases numbered 4, after V lost 6 bases and J lost 5 bases. The CDR3 consists of 11 residues. The CDR3 is CSVQQGNEQYF. The DNA for the CDR3 is TGCAGCGTCCAACAGGGGAACGAGCAGTACTTC.

V usage is TRBV7-9 and J usage is TRBJ2-1, with no clear D. This CDR3 has 12 amino acids. Germline V gene data show CDR1 as SEHNR and CDR2 as FQNEAQ (reference sequence). V dropped 5 bases and J dropped 5 bases, with 7 bases sitting between them. The CDR3 nucleotides read TGTGCCAGCAGCGGGCGTGACAATGAGCAGTTCTTC. It codes for CASSGRDNEQFF.

The chain carries TRBV18 and TRBJ1-6; maybe TRBD1 (6 bases). The germline V gene encodes CDR1 KGHSH and CDR2 LQKENI. The V end lost 1 base, the J end lost 5 bases, and 21 bases lay between the germline ends. The CDR3 has 19 residues. CDR3 coding DNA: TGTGCCAGCTCACCACTACAACAGGGCCAACGATCAAATAATTCACCCCTCCACTTT. Its protein is CASSPLQQGQRSNNSPLHF.

The rearrangement links TRBV7-2 to TRBJ2-7, with D maybe TRBD1 (6 bases). The CDR3 spans 15 residues. Germline V gene data show CDR1 as SGHTA and CDR2 as FQGNSA. V gave up 7 bases and J gave up 1 base, with 17 bases separating them. In DNA, the CDR3 is TGTGCCAGCAAAACCGGACAGCTCTCTTCCTACGAGCAGTACTTC. Its translation: CASKTGQLSSYEQYF.

This clone was counted a few times. The chain recombines TRBV6-6 with TRBJ2-7; 8 nucleotides agree with TRBD2. The CDR3 consists of 14 residues. The germline V gene encodes CDR1 MNHNY and CDR2 SVGAGI (reference sequence). Trimming at V came to 6 bases and at J to 4 bases, leaving 8 bases not matched to a gene. CDR3 amino acids: CASSSRGGTYEQYF. In DNA form, the CDR3 reads TGTGCCAGCAGCTCCCGGGGGGGCACTTACGAGCAGTACTTC.